Described below is a single TCR beta chain sequence and its context. The CDR3 spans 16 residues. Trimming took 1 base from V and 9 from J; bases not matched to a gene: 8. Germline V gene data show CDR1 as SGHTA and CDR2 as FQGNSA. These data belong to a study of control samples from healthy donors and cancer patients. Clones were read by immunoSEQ multiplex PCR, and TCRdb kept only the in-frame ones, dropping some. The sample holds 89,000 or so clones, 80% to 90% seen once. Sequenced sample: blood. The chain uses TRBV7-2 and TRBJ2-1, with 11 bases that match TRBD2. The receptor comes from a man aged 45-65 years in good health. The CDR3 DNA is TGTGCCAGCAGCTTAGATGAGTTAGCGGGGGGGCGTGAGCAGTTCTTC. Translation gives CASSLDELAGGREQFF.